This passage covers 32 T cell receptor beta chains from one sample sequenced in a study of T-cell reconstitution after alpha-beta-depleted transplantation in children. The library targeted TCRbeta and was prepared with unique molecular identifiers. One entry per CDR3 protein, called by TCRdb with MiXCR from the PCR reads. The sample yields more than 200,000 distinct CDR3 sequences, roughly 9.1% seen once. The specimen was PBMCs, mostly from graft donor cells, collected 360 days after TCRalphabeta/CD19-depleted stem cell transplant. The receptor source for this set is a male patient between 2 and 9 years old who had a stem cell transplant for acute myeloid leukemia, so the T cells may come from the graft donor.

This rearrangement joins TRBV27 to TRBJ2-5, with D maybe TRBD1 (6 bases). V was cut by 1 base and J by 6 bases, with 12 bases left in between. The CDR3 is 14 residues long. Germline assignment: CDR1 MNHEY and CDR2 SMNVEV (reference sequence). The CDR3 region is CASSLWAGEKTQYF. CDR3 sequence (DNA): TGTGCCAGCAGTTTATGGGCAGGGGAAAAGACCCAGTACTTC.

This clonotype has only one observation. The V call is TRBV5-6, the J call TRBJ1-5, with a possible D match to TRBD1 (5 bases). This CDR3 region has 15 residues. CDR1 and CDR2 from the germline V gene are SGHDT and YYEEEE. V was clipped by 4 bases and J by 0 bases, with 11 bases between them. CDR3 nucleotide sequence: TGTGCCAGCAGCCCGGGACGGTATAGCAATCAGCCCCAGCATTTT. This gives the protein CASSPGRYSNQPQHF.

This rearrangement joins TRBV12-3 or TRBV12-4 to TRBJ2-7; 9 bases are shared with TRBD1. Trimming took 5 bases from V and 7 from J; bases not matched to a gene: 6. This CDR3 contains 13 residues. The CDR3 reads CASSRDRDGEQYF. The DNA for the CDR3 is TGTGCCAGCAGTAGGGACAGGGATGGTGAGCAGTACTTC.

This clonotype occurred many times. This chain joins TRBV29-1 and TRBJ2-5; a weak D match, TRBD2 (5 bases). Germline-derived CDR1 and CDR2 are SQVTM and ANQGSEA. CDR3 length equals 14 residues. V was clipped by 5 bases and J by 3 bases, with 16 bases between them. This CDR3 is CSVTGRTGEETQYF. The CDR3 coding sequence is TGCAGCGTTACCGGGCGGACTGGAGAAGAGACCCAGTACTTC.

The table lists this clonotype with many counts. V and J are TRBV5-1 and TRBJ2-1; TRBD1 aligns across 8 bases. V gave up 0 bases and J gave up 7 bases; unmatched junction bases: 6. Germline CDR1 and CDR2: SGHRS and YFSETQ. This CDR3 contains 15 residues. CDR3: CASSLVPGQENEQFF. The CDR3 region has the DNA TGCGCCAGCAGCTTGGTGCCGGGACAGGAGAATGAGCAGTTCTTC.

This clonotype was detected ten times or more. The CDR3 here is CSVERETQYF. The CDR3 DNA follows: TGCAGCGTTGAAAGGGAGACCCAGTACTTC. The chain links TRBV29-1 to TRBJ2-5; no clear D. In germline, CDR1 is SQVTM, CDR2 ANQGSEA. Trimming pared 2 bases from V and 5 bases from J, leaving 3 bases between. The CDR3 length is 10 residues.

The CDR3 region has the DNA TGCGCCAGCAGTGAGAGGAGGACAGGGAACGTGTACGAGCAGTACGTC. This sequence encodes CASSERRTGNVYEQYV. The rearrangement uses TRBV10-2 and TRBJ2-7; 8 positions match TRBD1. Germline lookup yields CDR1 WSHSY and CDR2 SAAADI. The CDR3 runs 16 residues. V was clipped by 2 bases and J by 4 bases; unmatched bases: 10.

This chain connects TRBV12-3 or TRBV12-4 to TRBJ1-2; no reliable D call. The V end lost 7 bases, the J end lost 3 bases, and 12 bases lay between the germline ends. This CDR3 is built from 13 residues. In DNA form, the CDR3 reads TGTGCCAGCACCTTCAGCGGATACTATGGCTACACCTTC. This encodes CASTFSGYYGYTF.

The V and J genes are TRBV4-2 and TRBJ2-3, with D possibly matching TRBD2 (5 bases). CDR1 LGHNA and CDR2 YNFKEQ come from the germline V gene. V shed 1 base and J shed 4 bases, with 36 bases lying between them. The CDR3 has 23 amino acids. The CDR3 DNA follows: TGTGCCAGCAGCCAAGTTCGCTCGGGGAAGTGGACCCAACTAAACAAGCCCCCAGATACGCAGTATTTT. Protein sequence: CASSQVRSGKWTQLNKPPDTQYF.

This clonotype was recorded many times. Here the CDR3 reads CASSRRRRGSPLHF. CDR3 coding DNA: TGTGCCAGCAGTCGCCGGCGCCGGGGATCACCCCTCCACTTT. The chain links TRBV12-3 or TRBV12-4 to TRBJ1-6; D is ambiguous. Trimming removed 5 bases from V and 10 bases from J, with 15 bases in between. The CDR3 runs to 14 residues.

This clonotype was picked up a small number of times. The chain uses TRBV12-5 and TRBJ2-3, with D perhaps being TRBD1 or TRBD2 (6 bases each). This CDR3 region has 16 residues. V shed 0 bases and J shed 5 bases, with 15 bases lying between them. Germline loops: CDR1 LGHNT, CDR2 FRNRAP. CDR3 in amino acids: CASGLVLGGQRDTQYF. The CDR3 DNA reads TGTGCTAGTGGTTTGGTACTTGGGGGGCAGCGAGATACGCAGTATTTT.

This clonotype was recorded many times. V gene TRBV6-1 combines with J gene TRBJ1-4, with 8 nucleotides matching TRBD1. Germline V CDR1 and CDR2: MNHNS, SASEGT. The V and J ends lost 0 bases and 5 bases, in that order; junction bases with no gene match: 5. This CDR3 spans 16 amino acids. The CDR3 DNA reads TGTGCCAGCAGTGAAGCTGGCAGGGGGCAGAATGAAAAACTGTTTTTT. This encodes CASSEAGRGQNEKLFF.

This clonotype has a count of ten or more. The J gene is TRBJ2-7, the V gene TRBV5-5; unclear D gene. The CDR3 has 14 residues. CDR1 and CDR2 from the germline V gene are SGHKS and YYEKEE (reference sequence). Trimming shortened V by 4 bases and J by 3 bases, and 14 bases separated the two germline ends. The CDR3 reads CASSLYQENYEQYV. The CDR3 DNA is TGTGCCAGCAGCCTGTACCAGGAAAACTACGAGCAGTACGTC.

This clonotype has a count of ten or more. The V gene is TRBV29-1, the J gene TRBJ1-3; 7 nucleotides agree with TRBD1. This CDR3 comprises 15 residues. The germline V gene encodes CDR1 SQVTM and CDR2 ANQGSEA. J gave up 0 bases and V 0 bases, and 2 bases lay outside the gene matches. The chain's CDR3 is CSVEDPGGSGNTIYF. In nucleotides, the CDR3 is TGCAGCGTTGAAGACCCAGGGGGCTCTGGAAACACCATATATTTT.

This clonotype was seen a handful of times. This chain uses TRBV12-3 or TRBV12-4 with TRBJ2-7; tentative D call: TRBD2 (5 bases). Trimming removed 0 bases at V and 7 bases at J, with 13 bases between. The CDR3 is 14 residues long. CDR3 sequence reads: CASSLASGRGEQYF. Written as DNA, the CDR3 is TGTGCCAGCAGTTTAGCGTCGGGCAGAGGGGAGCAGTACTTC.

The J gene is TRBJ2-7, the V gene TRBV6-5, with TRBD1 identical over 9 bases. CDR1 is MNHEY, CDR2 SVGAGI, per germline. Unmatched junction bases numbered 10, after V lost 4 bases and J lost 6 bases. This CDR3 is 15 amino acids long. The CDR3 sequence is CASSLTGTGLSEQYV. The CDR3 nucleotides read TGTGCCAGCAGTTTAACCGGGACAGGGTTAAGCGAGCAGTACGTC.

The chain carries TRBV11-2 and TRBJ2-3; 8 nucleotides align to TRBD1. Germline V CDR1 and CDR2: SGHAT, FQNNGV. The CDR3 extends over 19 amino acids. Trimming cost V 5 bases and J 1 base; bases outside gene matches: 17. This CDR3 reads CASSARTGPSLLRTDTQYF. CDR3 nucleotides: TGTGCCAGCAGCGCAAGGACAGGGCCGTCCTTATTACGCACAGATACGCAGTATTTT.

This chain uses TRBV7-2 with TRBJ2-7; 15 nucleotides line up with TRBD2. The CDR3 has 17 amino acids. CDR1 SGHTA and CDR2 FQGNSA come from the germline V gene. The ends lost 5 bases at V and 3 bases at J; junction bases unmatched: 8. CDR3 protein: CASSLGTSGGLHYEQYV. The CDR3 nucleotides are TGTGCCAGCAGCCTGGGGACTAGCGGGGGGTTACACTACGAGCAGTACGTC.

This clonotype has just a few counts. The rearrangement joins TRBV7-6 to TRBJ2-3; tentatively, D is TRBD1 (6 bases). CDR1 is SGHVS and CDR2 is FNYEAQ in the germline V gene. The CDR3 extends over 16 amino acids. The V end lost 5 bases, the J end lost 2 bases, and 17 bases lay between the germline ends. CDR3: CASSPLPTGPTDTQYF. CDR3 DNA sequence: TGTGCCAGCAGCCCTCTCCCCACAGGGCCCACAGATACGCAGTATTTT.

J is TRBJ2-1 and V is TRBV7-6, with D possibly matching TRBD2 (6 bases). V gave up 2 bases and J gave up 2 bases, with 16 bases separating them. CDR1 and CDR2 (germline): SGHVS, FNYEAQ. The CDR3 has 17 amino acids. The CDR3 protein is CASSLRGIVPPYNEQFF. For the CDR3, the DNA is TGTGCCAGCAGCTTACGCGGGATAGTTCCCCCCTACAATGAGCAGTTCTTC.

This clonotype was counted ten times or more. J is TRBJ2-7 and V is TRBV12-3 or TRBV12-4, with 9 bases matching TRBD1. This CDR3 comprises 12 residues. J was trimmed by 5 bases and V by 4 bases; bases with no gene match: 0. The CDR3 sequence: CASSWDRDEQYF. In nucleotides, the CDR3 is TGTGCCAGCAGTTGGGACAGGGACGAGCAGTACTTC.

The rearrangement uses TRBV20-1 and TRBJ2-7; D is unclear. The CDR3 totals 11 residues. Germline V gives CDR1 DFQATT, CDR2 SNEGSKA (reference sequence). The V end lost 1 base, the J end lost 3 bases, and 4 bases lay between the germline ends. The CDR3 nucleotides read TGCAGTGCTAGAGGGGACTACGAGCAGTACTTC. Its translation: CSARGDYEQYF.

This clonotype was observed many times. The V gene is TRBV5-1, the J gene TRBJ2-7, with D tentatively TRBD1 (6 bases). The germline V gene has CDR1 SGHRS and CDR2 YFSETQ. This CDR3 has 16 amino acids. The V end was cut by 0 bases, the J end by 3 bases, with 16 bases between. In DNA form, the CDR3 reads TGCGCCAGCAGCTTGGAACCCAACGGACAGAACTACGAGCAGTACGTC. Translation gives CASSLEPNGQNYEQYV.

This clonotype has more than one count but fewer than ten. CDR3 DNA sequence: TGCAGTGCCAGCTGGCCGGGGAGTAGGGACACCGGGGAGCTGTTTTTT. This sequence encodes CSASWPGSRDTGELFF. The V call is TRBV20-1, the J call TRBJ2-2; maybe TRBD2 (5 bases). This CDR3 has 16 residues. Germline V gene lookup returns CDR1 DFQATT and CDR2 SNEGSKA (reference sequence). Trimming left V 6 bases short and J 3 bases short, with 20 bases between.

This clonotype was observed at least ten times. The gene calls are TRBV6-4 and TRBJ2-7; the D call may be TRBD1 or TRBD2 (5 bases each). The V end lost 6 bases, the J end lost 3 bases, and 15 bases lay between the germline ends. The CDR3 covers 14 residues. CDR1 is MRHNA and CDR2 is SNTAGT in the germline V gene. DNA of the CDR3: TGTGCCAGCAGCACTCCGGGACCGCACTACGAGCAGTACTTC. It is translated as CASSTPGPHYEQYF.

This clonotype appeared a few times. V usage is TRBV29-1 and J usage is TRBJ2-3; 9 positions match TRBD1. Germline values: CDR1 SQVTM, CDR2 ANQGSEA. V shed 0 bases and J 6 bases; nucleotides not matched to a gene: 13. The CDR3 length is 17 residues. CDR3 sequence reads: CSVEDDKQGAGFDTQYF. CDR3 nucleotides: TGCAGCGTTGAAGATGACAAACAGGGGGCCGGCTTTGATACGCAGTATTTT.

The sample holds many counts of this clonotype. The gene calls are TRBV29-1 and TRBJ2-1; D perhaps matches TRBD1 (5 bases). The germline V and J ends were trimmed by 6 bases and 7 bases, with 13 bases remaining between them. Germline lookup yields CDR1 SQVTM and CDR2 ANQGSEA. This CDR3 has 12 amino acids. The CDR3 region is CSVGRRINEQFF. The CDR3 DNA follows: TGCAGCGTGGGGCGCAGGATTAATGAGCAGTTCTTC.

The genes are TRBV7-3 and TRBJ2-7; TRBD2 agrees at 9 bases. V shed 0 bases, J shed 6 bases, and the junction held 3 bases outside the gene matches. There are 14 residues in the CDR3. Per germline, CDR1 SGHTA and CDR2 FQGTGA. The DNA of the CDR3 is TGTGCCAGCAGCTTAACTAGCGGGAGTCCCGAGCAGTACTTC. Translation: CASSLTSGSPEQYF.

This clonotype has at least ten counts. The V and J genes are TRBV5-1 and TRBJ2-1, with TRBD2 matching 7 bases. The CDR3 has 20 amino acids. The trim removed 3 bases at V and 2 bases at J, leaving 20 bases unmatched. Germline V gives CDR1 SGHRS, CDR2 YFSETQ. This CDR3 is CASSSHWAGDWGSAYNEQFF. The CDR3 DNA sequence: TGCGCCAGCAGCTCCCATTGGGCGGGGGATTGGGGGAGCGCCTACAATGAGCAGTTCTTC.

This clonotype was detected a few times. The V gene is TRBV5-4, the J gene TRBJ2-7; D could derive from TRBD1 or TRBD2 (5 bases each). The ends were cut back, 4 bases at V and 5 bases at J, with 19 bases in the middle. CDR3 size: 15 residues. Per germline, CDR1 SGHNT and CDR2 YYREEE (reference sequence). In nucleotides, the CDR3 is TGTGCCAGCAGCGTCCGGGGCGGTTTTAGGGACGAGCAGTACGTC. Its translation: CASSVRGGFRDEQYV.

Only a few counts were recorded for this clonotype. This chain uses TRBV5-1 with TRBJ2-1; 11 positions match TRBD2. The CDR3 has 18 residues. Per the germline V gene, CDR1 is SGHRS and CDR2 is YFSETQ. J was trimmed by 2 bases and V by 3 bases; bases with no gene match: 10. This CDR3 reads CASSSIGLAGGPYNEQFF. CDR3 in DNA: TGCGCCAGCAGCTCTATAGGTCTAGCGGGAGGACCCTACAATGAGCAGTTCTTC. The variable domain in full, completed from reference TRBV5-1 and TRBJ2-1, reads KAGVTQTPRYLIKTRGQQVTLSCSPISGHRSVSWYQQTPGQGLQFLFEYFSETQRNKGNFPGRFSGRQFSNSRSEMNVSTLELGDSALYLCASSSIGLAGGPYNEQFFGPGTRLTVL.

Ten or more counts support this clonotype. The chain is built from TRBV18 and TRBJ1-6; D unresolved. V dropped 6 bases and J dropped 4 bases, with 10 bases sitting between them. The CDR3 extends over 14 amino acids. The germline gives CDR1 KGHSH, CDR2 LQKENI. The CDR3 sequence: CASSPGKYNSPLHF. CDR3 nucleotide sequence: TGTGCCAGCTCTCCCGGGAAGTATAATTCACCCCTCCACTTT.